Reported below is one T cell receptor (beta chain). The record originates from a study of graft-versus-host responses after intestinal transplantation. Study context: Tacrolimus and steroids were given for around three years to all recipients after anti-thymocyte globulin induction.

Once graft tissue had been processed, intraepithelial and lamina propria lymphocytes were released. CDR1 MNHEY and CDR2 SMNVEV come from the germline V gene (reference sequence). The CDR3 spans 15 residues. V shed 2 bases and J 2 bases; nucleotides not matched to a gene: 4. Here immunoSEQ multiplex PCR was the method, and the copy in TCRdb shows in-frame clones only, minus some. Among about 13,000 clones listed, over 70% were seen once. This material consisted of ileum tissue, taken 16 days after intestinal transplant. This chain joins TRBV27 and TRBJ2-7, with 9 bases aligning to TRBD1. The source is a human patient who received an intestinal transplant, so some T cells may come from the graft donor. The CDR3 loop reads CASSLRQGGTYEQYF. DNA for the CDR3: TGTGCCAGCAGTTTACGACAGGGGGGAACCTACGAGCAGTACTTC.